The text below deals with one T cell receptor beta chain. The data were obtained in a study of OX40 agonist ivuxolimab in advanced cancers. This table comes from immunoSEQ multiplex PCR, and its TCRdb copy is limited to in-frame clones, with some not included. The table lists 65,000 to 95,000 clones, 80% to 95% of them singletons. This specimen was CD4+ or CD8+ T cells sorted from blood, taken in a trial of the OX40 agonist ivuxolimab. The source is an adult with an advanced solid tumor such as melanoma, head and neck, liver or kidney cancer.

CDR3 residues: CASTYRENSNQPQHF. The CDR3 nucleotides are TGTGCCAGCACCTACAGGGAGAATAGCAATCAGCCCCAGCATTTT. This rearrangement joins TRBV6-1 to TRBJ1-5; a weak D match, TRBD1 (6 bases). Germline lookup yields CDR1 MNHNS and CDR2 SASEGT. Trimming stripped 7 bases from V and 0 bases from J, with 13 bases between. CDR3 length: 15 residues.